The 24 T cell receptor beta chains in this list originate from one sample, sequenced in a study of human T cells and chemical hapten exposure. TCRdb used MiXCR to reprocess the RACE reads, holding one entry per CDR3 protein. This sample has fewer than 80,000 distinct CDR3 sequences, with around a tenth found just once. Time point denoted: patch test 2, 6 weeks after DPC sensitization. Treatment noted: therapeutic diphenylcyclopropenone sensitization with weekly scalp DPC. The sample was whole blood, taken in connection with sensitization to the hapten diphenylcyclopropenone (DPC). Every receptor here comes from a woman between 45 and 60 years old with alopecia areata. Some clones in this sample may be carry-over from other donors' samples.

The chain recombines TRBV7-9 with TRBJ1-6, with 9 bases lining up with TRBD1. The ends lost 1 base at V and 12 bases at J; junction bases unmatched: 10. The CDR3 consists of 16 residues. Germline CDR1 is SEHNR and CDR2 is FQNEAQ (reference sequence). The CDR3 spells CASSLEAGTGTGPLHF. The CDR3, as DNA: TGTGCCAGCAGCTTAGAGGCGGGGACAGGGACCGGACCCCTCCACTTT.

The sample holds a few counts of this clonotype. The chain has TRBV19 and TRBJ1-4, with D unclear. Germline-derived CDR1 and CDR2 are LNHDA and SQIVND (reference sequence). Trimming pared 10 bases from V and 3 bases from J, leaving 15 bases between. The CDR3 length is 14 residues. Here the CDR3 DNA reads TGTGCCACCACCTTGGGCAGAGCTAATGAAAAACTGTTTTTT. It codes for CATTLGRANEKLFF.

This clonotype was observed many times. The chain joins TRBV2 to TRBJ1-3; D may be TRBD1 (6 bases). The germline gives CDR1 SNHLY, CDR2 FYNNEI. Deletions cut 6 bases from V and 0 bases from J, with 9 bases between. The CDR3 is 14 residues long. The CDR3 bases are TGTGCCAGCAGGCGGGACACCTCTGGAAACACCATATATTTT. It codes for CASRRDTSGNTIYF.

This chain connects TRBV28 to TRBJ2-1; TRBD2 agrees at 7 bases. Trimming took 6 bases from V and 2 from J; bases not matched to a gene: 7. Germline V gives CDR1 MDHEN, CDR2 SYDVKM. The CDR3 has 15 residues. CDR3 in amino acids: CASRAPSGAYNEQFF. The CDR3 region has the DNA TGTGCCAGCAGAGCCCCGAGCGGGGCCTACAATGAGCAGTTCTTC.

This rearrangement joins TRBV3-1 to TRBJ2-7; D is undetermined. Germline CDR1 is LGHDT and CDR2 is YNNKEL (reference sequence). This CDR3 contains 14 residues. V was clipped by 2 bases and J by 3 bases, with 11 bases between them. As DNA, the CDR3 is TGTGCCAGCAGCCAATCCTATCGCGACTACGAGCAGTACTTC. This translates into CASSQSYRDYEQYF.

This clonotype occurred many times. The chain links TRBV12-3 or TRBV12-4 to TRBJ1-5, with 7 bases identical to TRBD1. V shed 8 bases and J 8 bases; nucleotides not matched to a gene: 12. The CDR3 has 14 amino acids. For the CDR3, the DNA is TGTGCCAGCCACGACAGGGTCACCGGGAAGCCCCAGCATTTT. Protein sequence: CASHDRVTGKPQHF.

This clonotype was observed many times. The chain links TRBV6-1 to TRBJ1-2, with 9 bases matching TRBD1. With V trimmed by 6 bases and J by 7 bases, 6 bases remained unmatched. Per germline, CDR1 MNHNS and CDR2 SASEGT. CDR3 length: 13 amino acids. The chain's CDR3 is CASSDGTGIGYTF. Written as DNA, the CDR3 is TGTGCCAGCAGCGATGGGACAGGGATTGGCTACACCTTC.

The table lists this clonotype with many counts. The chain has TRBV7-8 and TRBJ1-1; possible D gene TRBD1, 5 bases. Germline V gene lookup returns CDR1 SGHVS and CDR2 FQNEAQ. Trimming cost V 4 bases and J 5 bases, with 23 bases left between them. The CDR3 length is 17 residues. The CDR3 coding sequence is TGTGCCAGCAGCTATTACCGGGACGCAACGGTAGGGACTGAAGCTTTCTTT. This codes for CASSYYRDATVGTEAFF. Full variable domain (missing parts from reference TRBV7-8 and TRBJ1-1): GAGVSQSPRYKVAKRGQDVALRCDPISGHVSLFWYQQALGQGPEFLTYFQNEAQLDKSGLPSDRFFAERPEGSVSTLKIQRTQQEDSAVYLCASSYYRDATVGTEAFFGQGTRLTVV.

This clonotype was detected many times. The chain uses TRBV30 and TRBJ1-1; the match to TRBD1 covers 8 bases. The germline CDR1 and CDR2 sequences are GTSNPN and SVGIG (reference sequence). The V and J ends lost 2 bases and 10 bases, in that order; junction bases with no gene match: 6. There are 12 residues in the CDR3. CDR3 protein: CAWSLVDRGAFF. In DNA form, the CDR3 reads TGTGCCTGGAGTCTAGTAGACAGGGGAGCTTTCTTT.

This clonotype was seen only a few times. This chain connects TRBV10-3 to TRBJ1-1; no clear D gene. Per germline, CDR1 ENHRY and CDR2 SYGVKD. The CDR3 spans 12 residues. V was shortened by 10 bases and J by 4 bases, with 13 bases between the two germline ends. CDR3 nucleotide sequence: TGTGCCACCGCGAGTGGTAGCACTGAAGCTTTCTTT. Translating gives CATASGSTEAFF.

The chain uses TRBV29-1 and TRBJ1-1; 9 positions match TRBD1. Germline CDR1 is SQVTM and CDR2 is ANQGSEA. V lost 7 bases and J lost 2; bases outside the gene matches: 5. The CDR3 is 13 residues long. CDR3 in DNA: TGCAGCGCCGCGACAGGGGGTAACACTGAAGCTTTCTTT. Residues: CSAATGGNTEAFF.

This clonotype was seen repeatedly, ten times or more. J is TRBJ1-2 and V is TRBV5-1, with TRBD1 identical over 8 bases. V lost 0 bases, J lost 1 base, and 14 bases stayed unmatched. Germline CDR1 reads SGHRS; CDR2 reads YFSETQ. The CDR3 length is 19 residues. In DNA, the CDR3 is TGCGCCAGCAGCTTGGTATGGACAGGGCAGGTTGTGGGTAACTATGGCTACACCTTC. This encodes CASSLVWTGQVVGNYGYTF.

This clonotype was seen ten or more times. The chain employs TRBV19 and TRBJ1-1; unclear D gene. The length of the CDR3 is 13 residues. In germline, CDR1 is LNHDA, CDR2 SQIVND (reference sequence). Trimming shortened V by 5 bases and J by 2 bases, and 9 bases separated the two germline ends. The CDR3 coding sequence is TGTGCCAGTAGTGTGACTCCTAACACTGAAGCTTTCTTT. It specifies CASSVTPNTEAFF.

A note on this clonotype: This may stem from a read error, because a much larger clone lies one nucleotide away. V gene TRBV3-1 combines with J gene TRBJ2-6, with D perhaps matching TRBD1 (5 bases). The CDR3 totals 15 residues. Germline CDR1 is LGHDT and CDR2 is YNNKEL (reference sequence). CDR3 sequence reads: CASSRDSSGASVLTF. Here the CDR3 DNA reads TGTGCCAGCAGCCGCGACAGCTCTGGGGCCAGCGTCCTGACTTTC.

This rearrangement joins TRBV5-8 to TRBJ2-5, with D possibly TRBD2 on 5 matching bases. Between the trimmed V and J ends, which lost 3 bases and 2 bases, there was a span of 20 bases. In germline, CDR1 is SGHTS, CDR2 YDEGEE. CDR3 length: 17 amino acids. DNA of the CDR3: TGTGCCAGCAGCTGGAGGACCACCAGACCTCAGCAAGAGACCCAGTACTTC. It specifies CASSWRTTRPQQETQYF.

This clonotype showed up many times. The chain has TRBV20-1 and TRBJ2-7, with a tentative D call TRBD1 (6 bases). The CDR3 length is 15 residues. Per germline, CDR1 DFQATT and CDR2 SNEGSKA (reference sequence). V lost 4 bases, J lost 5 bases, and 21 bases lay in between. CDR3 amino acids: CSATKPGHSSHEQYF. Written as DNA, the CDR3 is TGCAGTGCTACAAAACCGGGACACTCAAGCCACGAGCAGTACTTC.

This clonotype has ten or more counts. The chain employs TRBV18 and TRBJ1-2; D might be TRBD1 (5 bases). The V end was cut by 2 bases, the J end by 7 bases, with 17 bases between. The V gene's germline CDR1 is KGHSH and CDR2 LQKENI. The CDR3 sequence is 15 residues long. The CDR3 spells CASSPRGEGRAGYTF. The CDR3 region has the DNA TGTGCCAGCTCACCAAGGGGAGAAGGGAGAGCTGGCTACACCTTC.

This clonotype was counted at least ten times. This chain connects TRBV20-1 to TRBJ2-1; 11 bases map to TRBD2. Unmatched junction bases numbered 6, after V lost 2 bases and J lost 6 bases. The CDR3 contains 15 residues. From germline, CDR1 is DFQATT and CDR2 SNEGSKA (reference sequence). The CDR3 DNA follows: TGCAGTGCTAGATCTCTAGCGGGAGGTACCAATGAGCAGTTCTTC. Its translation: CSARSLAGGTNEQFF.

V is TRBV20-1 and J is TRBJ2-3; 7 bases match TRBD1. The CDR3 extends over 14 amino acids. V was clipped by 6 bases and J by 1 base; unmatched bases: 7. Germline CDR1 DFQATT, CDR2 SNEGSKA (reference sequence). The CDR3 sequence is CSAKQQGRTDTQYF. The CDR3 DNA reads as TGCAGTGCGAAACAACAGGGGCGCACAGATACGCAGTATTTT.

V gene TRBV7-9 combines with J gene TRBJ2-3, with 9 bases that match TRBD2. Looked up from germline, CDR1 is SEHNR and CDR2 is FQNEAQ (reference sequence). V was pared by 5 bases and J by 10 bases, with 10 bases of the junction left unmatched. There are 14 residues in the CDR3. CDR3 residues: CASSPERGDSPQYF. CDR3 DNA sequence: TGTGCCAGCAGCCCAGAGCGGGGGGACAGTCCGCAGTATTTT.

This clonotype was counted only a few times. This chain uses TRBV29-1 with TRBJ2-3; D is undetermined. Trimming cost V 3 bases and J 0 bases, with 7 bases left between them. This CDR3 has 13 residues. Looked up from germline, CDR1 is SQVTM and CDR2 is ANQGSEA. The CDR3 DNA reads as TGCAGCGTTGATTCGGTGAGCACAGATACGCAGTATTTT. Translating it yields CSVDSVSTDTQYF.

There are a few counts of this clonotype. The chain has TRBV12-3 or TRBV12-4 and TRBJ1-1; D might be TRBD1 (5 bases). The CDR3 contains 15 residues. The V end lost 5 bases, the J end lost 2 bases, and 15 bases lay between the germline ends. CDR3 sequence reads: CASSTPGDGNTEAFF. The DNA for the CDR3 is TGTGCCAGCAGTACTCCCGGGGACGGAAACACTGAAGCTTTCTTT.

This clonotype was detected only a few times. CDR3 bases: TGTGCCAGCAAGTCGACTAGCGGGAGGTACAATGAGCAGTTCTTC. Translating it yields CASKSTSGRYNEQFF. The chain links TRBV25-1 to TRBJ2-1; 13 nucleotides align to TRBD2. Germline CDR1 is MGHDK and CDR2 is SYGVNS. The CDR3 is made up of 15 amino acids. The V gene end was trimmed by 7 bases and the J gene end by 4 bases; junction bases not matched to a gene: 4.

This chain uses TRBV11-3 with TRBJ1-1; no clear D gene. V gave up 4 bases and J gave up 7 bases, with 13 bases separating them. The CDR3 has 13 amino acids. The germline CDR1 and CDR2 sequences are SGHNT and YENEEA. CDR3 in DNA: TGTGCCAGCAGCTCCGACACGTCGGGTGAAGCTTTCTTT. Encoded protein: CASSSDTSGEAFF.